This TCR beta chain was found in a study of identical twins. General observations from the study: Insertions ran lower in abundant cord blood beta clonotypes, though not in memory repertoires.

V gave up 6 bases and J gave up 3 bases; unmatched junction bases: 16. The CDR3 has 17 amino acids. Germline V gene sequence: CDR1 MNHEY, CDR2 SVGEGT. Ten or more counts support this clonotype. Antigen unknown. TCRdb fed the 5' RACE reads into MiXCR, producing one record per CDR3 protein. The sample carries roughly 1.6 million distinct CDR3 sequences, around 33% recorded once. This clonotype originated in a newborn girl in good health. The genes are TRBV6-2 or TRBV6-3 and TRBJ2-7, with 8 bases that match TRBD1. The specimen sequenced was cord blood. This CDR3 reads CASRRQGTILNYYEQYF. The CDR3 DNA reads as TGTGCCAGCAGACGACAGGGGACGATCCTCAACTACTACGAGCAGTACTTC.